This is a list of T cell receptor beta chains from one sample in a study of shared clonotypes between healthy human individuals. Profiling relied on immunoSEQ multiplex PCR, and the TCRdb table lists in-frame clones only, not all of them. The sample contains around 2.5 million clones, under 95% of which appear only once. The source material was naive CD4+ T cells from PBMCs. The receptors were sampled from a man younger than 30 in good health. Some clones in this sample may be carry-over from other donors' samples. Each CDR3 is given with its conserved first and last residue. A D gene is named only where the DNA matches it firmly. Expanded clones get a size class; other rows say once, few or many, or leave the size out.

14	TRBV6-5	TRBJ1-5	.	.	TGTGCCAGCAGTTACTCATCGGCTCTCCAGCCCCAGCATTTT	CASSYSSALQPQHF
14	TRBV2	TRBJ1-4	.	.	TGTGCCAGCAGCTACAGGTCGGATCGGGAAAAACTGTTTTTT	CASSYRSDREKLFF
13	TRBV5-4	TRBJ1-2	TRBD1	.	TGTGCCAGCAGCATGCAGGGGGCGGGAGGCTACACCTTC	CASSMQGAGGYTF
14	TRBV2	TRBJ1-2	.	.	TGTGCCAGCAGTGCCTATCTACCTGTCTCCGGCTACACCTTC	CASSAYLPVSGYTF
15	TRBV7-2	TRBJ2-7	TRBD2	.	TGTGCCAGCAGCATAAAAGCGGGAGGATCCTACGAGCAGTACTTC	CASSIKAGGSYEQYF
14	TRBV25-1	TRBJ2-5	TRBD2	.	TGTGCCAGCAGTGCCAGCGGGAGTCAAGAGACCCAGTACTTC	CASSASGSQETQYF
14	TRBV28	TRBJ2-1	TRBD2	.	TGTGCCAGCAGCCTCCCCGGGGGGAACAATGAGCAGTTCTTC	CASSLPGGNNEQFF
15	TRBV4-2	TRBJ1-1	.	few	TGTGCCAGCAGCCAAGATCGCGGGGATTGGGCTGAAGCTTTCTTT	CASSQDRGDWAEAFF
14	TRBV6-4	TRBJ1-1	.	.	TGTGCCAGCAGTGACGCACAGAGGGTCGCTGAAGCTTTCTTT	CASSDAQRVAEAFF
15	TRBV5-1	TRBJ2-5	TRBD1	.	TGCGCCAGCAGCCCCTTGGTAGGGGGCGAAGAGACCCAGTACTTC	CASSPLVGGEETQYF
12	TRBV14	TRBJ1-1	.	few	TGTGCCAGCAGCCAAGATTGGAGGGAAGCTTTCTTT	CASSQDWREAFF
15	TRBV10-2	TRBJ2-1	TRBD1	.	TGCGCCAGCTCTGAAGGGGACAGTATAAACAATGAGCAGTTCTTC	CASSEGDSINNEQFF
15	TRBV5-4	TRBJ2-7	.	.	TGTGCCAGCAGCTTTGCCGGGACTCATACCTACGAGCAGTACTTC	CASSFAGTHTYEQYF
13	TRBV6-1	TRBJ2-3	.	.	TGTGCCAGCAGTTCTGGATCCACAGATACGCAGTATTTT	CASSSGSTDTQYF
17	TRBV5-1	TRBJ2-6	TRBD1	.	TGCGCCAGCAGCAGGGACAGGGTTTTCACTGGGGCCAACGTCCTGACTTTC	CASSRDRVFTGANVLTF
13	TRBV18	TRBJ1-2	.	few	TGTGCCAGCTCACCAAGCGCAGACTATGGCTACACCTTC	CASSPSADYGYTF
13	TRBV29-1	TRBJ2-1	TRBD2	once	TGCAGCGTTAGCGGGAGACTCTACAATGAGCAGTTCTTC	CSVSGRLYNEQFF
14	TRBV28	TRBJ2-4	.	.	TGTGCCAGCAGTTCCCCCGGCAGGGAAAACATTCAGTACTTC	CASSSPGRENIQYF
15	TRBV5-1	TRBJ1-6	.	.	TGCGCCAGCAGCCTCCCCGGGAATTATAATTCACCCCTCCACTTT	CASSLPGNYNSPLHF
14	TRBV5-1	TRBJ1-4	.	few	TGCGCCAGCAGTTTGCAGTCCTCAAATGAAAAACTGTTTTTT	CASSLQSSNEKLFF
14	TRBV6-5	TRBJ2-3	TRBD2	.	TGTGCCAGCAATCAGCGGGAGTCCTCAGATACGCAGTATTTT	CASNQRESSDTQYF
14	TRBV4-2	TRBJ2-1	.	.	TGTGCCAGCAGCCTCCCGGGAGCGCAACGTTACCTCCTCTTC	CASSLPGAQRYLLF
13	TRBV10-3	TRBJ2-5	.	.	TGTGCCATCAGCCTGGGGATCCAAGAGACCCAGTACTTC	CAISLGIQETQYF
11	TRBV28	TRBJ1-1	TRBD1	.	TGTGCCAGCAGTTCAGGGGGTGAAGCTTTCTTT	CASSSGGEAFF
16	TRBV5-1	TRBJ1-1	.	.	TGCGCCAGCAGCTTGGGACAGTCCAACGGGAACACTGAAGCTTTCTTT	CASSLGQSNGNTEAFF
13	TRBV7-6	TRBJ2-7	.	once	TGTGCCAGCAGCCAACTTGTGAGCGGCAAGCAGTACTTC	CASSQLVSGKQYF
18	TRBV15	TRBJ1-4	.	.	TGTGCCACCAGCAGAGATCGGGGCAGGGCTGTTCTCAACGAAAAACTGTTTTTT	CATSRDRGRAVLNEKLFF
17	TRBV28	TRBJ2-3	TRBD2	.	TGTGCCGGGCGGGGTAGCGGGAGCGGGGGAACCACAGATACGCAGTATTTT	CAGRGSGSGGTTDTQYF
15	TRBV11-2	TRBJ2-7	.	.	TGTGCCAGCAGCCGGGGGACGGGAAGCTCCTACGAGCAGTACTTC	CASSRGTGSSYEQYF
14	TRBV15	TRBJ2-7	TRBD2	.	TGTGCCACCAGCAGGGGGACTGCTCGGGGGGTTTGGTACTTC	CATSRGTARGVWYF
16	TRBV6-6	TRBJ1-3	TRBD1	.	TGTGCCAGCAGTGGGACAGGGGCCTACTCTGGAAACACCATATATTTT	CASSGTGAYSGNTIYF
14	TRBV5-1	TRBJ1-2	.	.	TGCGCCAGCAGCTTGGCCTCAGAGTCCTATGGCTACACCTTC	CASSLASESYGYTF
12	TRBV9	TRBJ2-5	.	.	TGTGCCAGCAGCGCCCACCAAGAGACCCAGTACTTC	CASSAHQETQYF
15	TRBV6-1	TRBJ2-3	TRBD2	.	TGTGCCAGCAGTAGACTAGCGGGAAACACAGATACGCAGTATTTT	CASSRLAGNTDTQYF
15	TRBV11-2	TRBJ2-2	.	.	TGTGCCAGCAGCTACGTTGGCCTCGACACCGGGGAGCTGTTTTTT	CASSYVGLDTGELFF
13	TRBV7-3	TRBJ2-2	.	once	TGTGCCAGCAGAAAAACCACCTCCGGGGAGCTGTTTTTT	CASRKTTSGELFF
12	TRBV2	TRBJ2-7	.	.	TGTGCCAGCTCGACTAGGGGCCACGAGCAGTACTTC	CASSTRGHEQYF
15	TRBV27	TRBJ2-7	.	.	TGTGCCAGCAGTTTATCAGGGCGGGCCGGAGGGCAGCAGTACTTC	CASSLSGRAGGQQYF
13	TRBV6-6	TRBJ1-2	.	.	TGTGCCAGCAGTTACTCGTCCTTTTATGGCTACACCTTC	CASSYSSFYGYTF
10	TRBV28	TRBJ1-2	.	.	TGTGCCTCCAGGGGAGGGGGCTACACCTTC	CASRGGGYTF
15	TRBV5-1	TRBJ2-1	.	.	TGCGCCAGCAGCTATACGGGACTCACAAACAATGAGCAGTTCTTC	CASSYTGLTNNEQFF
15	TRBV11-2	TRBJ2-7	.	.	TGTGCCAGCAGCTTGCGTGACCAATTCTCCTACGAGCAGTACTTC	CASSLRDQFSYEQYF
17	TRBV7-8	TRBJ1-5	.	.	TGTGCCAGCAGCGGATTAAGTGTTGGTGTTAGCAATCAGCCCCAGCATTTT	CASSGLSVGVSNQPQHF
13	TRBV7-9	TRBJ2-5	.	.	TGTGCCAGCAGCCGAGGGGTCCAAGAGACCCAGTACTTC	CASSRGVQETQYF
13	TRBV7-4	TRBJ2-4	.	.	TGTGCCAGCAGCTTTGGACCAAAAAACATTCAGTACTTC	CASSFGPKNIQYF
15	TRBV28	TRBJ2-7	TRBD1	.	TGTGCCAGCAGTAAAAGGACAGGGGCATCGAGGGAGCAGTACTTC	CASSKRTGASREQYF
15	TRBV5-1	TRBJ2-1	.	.	TGCGCCAGCAGCGCGGGACGGCAGGCTGGGGATGAGCAGTTCTTC	CASSAGRQAGDEQFF
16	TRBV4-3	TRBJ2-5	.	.	TGCGCCAGCAGCCATGGGACACGGGTTGGAGAAGAGACCCAGTACTTC	CASSHGTRVGEETQYF
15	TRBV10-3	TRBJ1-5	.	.	TGTGCCATCGGTACCGGGACGAACGGCAATCAGCCCCAGCATTTT	CAIGTGTNGNQPQHF
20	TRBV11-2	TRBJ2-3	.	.	TGTGCCAGCAGCTTAGATCGACGTTCTTGGCGACGCGAGAGCACAGATACGCAGTATTTT	CASSLDRRSWRRESTDTQYF
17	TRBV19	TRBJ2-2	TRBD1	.	TGTGCCAGTAGTATTTGGACAGGGGGCGCGTGGACCGGGGAGCTGTTTTTT	CASSIWTGGAWTGELFF
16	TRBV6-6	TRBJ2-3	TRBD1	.	TGTGCCAGCAGCCCTCAGGGACAGGCCAACACAGATACGCAGTATTTT	CASSPQGQANTDTQYF
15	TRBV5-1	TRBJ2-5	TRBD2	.	TGCGCCAGCAGCTTGGGACCAGCGGGAGGGGAGACCCAGTACTTC	CASSLGPAGGETQYF
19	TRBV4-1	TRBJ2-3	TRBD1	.	TGCGCCAGCAGCCAAGAGGGACAGGAGTTGAATTGGTCCACAGATACGCAGTATTTT	CASSQEGQELNWSTDTQYF
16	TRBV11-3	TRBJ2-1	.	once	TGTGCCAGCAGCTTAAGCGTCTGGAGCGGCAAGAATGAGCAGTTCTTC	CASSLSVWSGKNEQFF
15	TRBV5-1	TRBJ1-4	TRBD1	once	TGCGCCAGCAGCTTTATCGGGACAGGGGAAGAAAAACTGTTTTTT	CASSFIGTGEEKLFF